A single sample gave rise to the 6 T cell receptor beta chains below, sequenced in a study of patients and donors after allogeneic stem cell transplantation. TCRdb processed the RT-PCR reads anew with MiXCR; each CDR3 protein has one entry. The sample carries about 960,000 distinct CDR3 sequences, more than 15% recorded once. Input material: blood, either unsorted or a sorted T cell fraction (not recorded which). The receptor source for this set is a human donor who was either an allogeneic HSCT recipient or a stem cell or donor lymphocyte infusion donor (not recorded which). It is not recorded whose cells these are; they may come from a transplant donor.

This clonotype was seen a handful of times. The chain employs TRBV28 and TRBJ2-7, with D unclear. The ends were cut back, 8 bases at V and 6 bases at J, with 11 bases in the middle. The germline CDR1 and CDR2 sequences are MDHEN and SYDVKM. The CDR3 is 11 residues long. The CDR3 coding sequence is TGTGCCAGCTACGGGCTCCTCGAGCAGTACTTC. This encodes CASYGLLEQYF.

This clonotype appeared many times. The chain couples TRBV27 to TRBJ2-7; 11 bases fit TRBD2. V shed 6 bases and J 2 bases; nucleotides not matched to a gene: 3. This CDR3 region has 14 residues. Germline V gives CDR1 MNHEY, CDR2 SMNVEV (reference sequence). The CDR3 DNA follows: TGTGCCAGCAGCCCTAGCGGGGGGACCTACGAGCAGTACTTC. Translating gives CASSPSGGTYEQYF.

This clonotype has a handful of counts. The V and J genes are TRBV29-1 and TRBJ2-1; TRBD2 matches at 7 bases. Germline trimming cut 5 bases from V and 6 bases from J; bases unmatched to any gene: 7. From germline, CDR1 is SQVTM and CDR2 ANQGSEA. This CDR3 has 13 residues. As DNA, the CDR3 is TGCAGCGTTCAAGCGGGGACCCGCAATGAGCAGTTCTTC. Its translation: CSVQAGTRNEQFF.

This CDR3 is CASISAGGTDTQYF. Here the CDR3 DNA reads TGTGCCAGCATCTCGGCGGGGGGGACAGATACGCAGTATTTT. The J gene is TRBJ2-3, the V gene TRBV6-1; 9 nucleotides match TRBD2. J lost 3 bases, V lost 7 bases, and 5 bases had no gene match. The CDR3 is 14 residues long. Germline assignment: CDR1 MNHNS and CDR2 SASEGT.

The CDR3 region is CASSGGRENTDTQYF. CDR3 sequence (DNA): TGTGCCAGCAGTGGAGGCAGGGAAAACACAGATACGCAGTATTTT. The chain combines TRBV2 with TRBJ2-3, with a weak D call TRBD1 (5 bases). The germline V and J ends were trimmed by 4 bases and 2 bases, with 13 bases remaining between them. The CDR3 length is 15 residues. Looked up from germline, CDR1 is SNHLY and CDR2 is FYNNEI.

The genes are TRBV7-6 and TRBJ2-7; D tentatively fits TRBD1 or TRBD2 (5 bases each). CDR1 and CDR2 from the germline V gene are SGHVS and FNYEAQ. Trimming took 4 bases from V and 0 from J, leaving 13 bases between them. The CDR3 loop spans 15 amino acids. In DNA, the CDR3 is TGTGCCAGCAGCTCAATCGGGACCGACTCCTACGAGCAGTACTTC. Residues: CASSSIGTDSYEQYF.